This T cell receptor (beta chain) was identified during a study of Graves' ophthalmopathy and Graves' hyperthyroidism. Whole-study results and caveats: The model's prediction of ophthalmopathy progression had approximately 68% sensitivity and roughly 72% specificity. Blood samples also showed most expanded thyroid clonotypes exceeding 0.001 frequency.

Ineligible for inclusion were patients with other autoimmune diseases, uncontrolled infections, pregnancy or lactation. Amplifying from RNA transcripts, the study obtained TCR beta CDR3 regions. Investigators did first-round RT-PCR with HTBI primers, then second-round multiplex PCR. TCRdb reprocessed the multiplex PCR reads with MiXCR, giving one entry per CDR3 protein. The data contain some 400,000 distinct CDR3 sequences, about 17% of them seen just once; the ten biggest clones take up around 1.5%. This clonotype was picked up many times. The antigen is unknown. The receptor's source is a woman aged 18 to 35 with Graves' ophthalmopathy. The specimen sequenced was peripheral blood.

CDR3 loop: CASSLDFRNSPTGELFF. In nucleotides, the CDR3 is TGTGCCAGCAGCTTAGATTTTCGGAACAGTCCTACCGGGGAGCTGTTTTTT. The J gene is TRBJ2-2, the V gene TRBV7-8, with unresolved D. The CDR3 is 17 residues long. Germline-derived CDR1 and CDR2 are SGHVS and FQNEAQ. With 1 base removed from V and 5 bases from J, the gap between germline ends came to 17 bases.